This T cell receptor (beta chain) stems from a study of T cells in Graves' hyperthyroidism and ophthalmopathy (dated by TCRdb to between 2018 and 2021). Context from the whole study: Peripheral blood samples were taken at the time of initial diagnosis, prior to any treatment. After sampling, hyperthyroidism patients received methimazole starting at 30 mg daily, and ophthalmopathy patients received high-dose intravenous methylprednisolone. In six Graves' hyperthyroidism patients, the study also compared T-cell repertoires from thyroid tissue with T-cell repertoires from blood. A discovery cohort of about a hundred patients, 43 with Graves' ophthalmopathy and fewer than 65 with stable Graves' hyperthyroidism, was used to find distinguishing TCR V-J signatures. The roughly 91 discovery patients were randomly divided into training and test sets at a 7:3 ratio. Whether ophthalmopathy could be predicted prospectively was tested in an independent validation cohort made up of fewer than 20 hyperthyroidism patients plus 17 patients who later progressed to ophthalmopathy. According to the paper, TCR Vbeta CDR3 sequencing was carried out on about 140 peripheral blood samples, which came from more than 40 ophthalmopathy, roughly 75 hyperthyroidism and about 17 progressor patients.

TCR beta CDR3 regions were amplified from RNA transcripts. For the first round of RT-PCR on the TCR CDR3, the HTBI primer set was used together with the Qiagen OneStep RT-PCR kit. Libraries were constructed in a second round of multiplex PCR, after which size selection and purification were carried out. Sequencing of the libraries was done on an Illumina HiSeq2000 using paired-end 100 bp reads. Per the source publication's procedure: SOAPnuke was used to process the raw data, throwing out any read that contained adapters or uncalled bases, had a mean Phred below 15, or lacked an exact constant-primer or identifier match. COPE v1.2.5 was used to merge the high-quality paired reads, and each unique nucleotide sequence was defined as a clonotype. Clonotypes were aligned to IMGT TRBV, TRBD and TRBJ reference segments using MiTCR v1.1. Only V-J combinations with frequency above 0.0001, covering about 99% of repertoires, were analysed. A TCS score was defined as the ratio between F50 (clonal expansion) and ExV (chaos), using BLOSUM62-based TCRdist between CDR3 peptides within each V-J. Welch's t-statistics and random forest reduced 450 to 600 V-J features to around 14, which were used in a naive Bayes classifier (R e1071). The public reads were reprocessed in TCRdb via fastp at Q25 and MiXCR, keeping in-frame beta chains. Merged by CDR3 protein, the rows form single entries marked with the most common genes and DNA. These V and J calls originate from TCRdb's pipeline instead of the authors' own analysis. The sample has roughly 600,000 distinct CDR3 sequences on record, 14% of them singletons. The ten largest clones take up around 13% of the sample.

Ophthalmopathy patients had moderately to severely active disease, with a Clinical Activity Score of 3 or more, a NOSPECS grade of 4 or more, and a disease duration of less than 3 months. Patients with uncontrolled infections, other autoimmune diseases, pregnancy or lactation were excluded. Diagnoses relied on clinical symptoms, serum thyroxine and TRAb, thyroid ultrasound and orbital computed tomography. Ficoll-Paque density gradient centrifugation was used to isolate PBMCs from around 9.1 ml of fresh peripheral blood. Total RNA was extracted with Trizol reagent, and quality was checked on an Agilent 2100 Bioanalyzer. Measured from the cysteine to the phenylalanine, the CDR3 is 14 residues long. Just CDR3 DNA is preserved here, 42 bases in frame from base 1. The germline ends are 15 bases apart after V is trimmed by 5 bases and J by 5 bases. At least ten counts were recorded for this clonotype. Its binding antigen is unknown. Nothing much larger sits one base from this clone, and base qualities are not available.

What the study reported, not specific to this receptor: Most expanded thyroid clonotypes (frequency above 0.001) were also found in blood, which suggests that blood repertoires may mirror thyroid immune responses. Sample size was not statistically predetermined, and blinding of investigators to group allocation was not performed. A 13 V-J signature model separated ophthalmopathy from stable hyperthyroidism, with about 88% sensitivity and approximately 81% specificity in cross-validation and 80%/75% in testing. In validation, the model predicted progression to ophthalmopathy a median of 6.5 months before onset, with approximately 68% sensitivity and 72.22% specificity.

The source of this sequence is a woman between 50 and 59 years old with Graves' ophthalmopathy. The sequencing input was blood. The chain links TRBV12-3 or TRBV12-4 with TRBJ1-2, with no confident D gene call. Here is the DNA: TGTGCCAGCAGTCCACCCATGGAGGCATATGGCTACACCTTC. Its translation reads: CASSPPMEAYGYTF.